A single sample is the source of the 21 T cell receptor beta chains below, sequenced in a study of beta chain features in type 1 diabetes. TCRB transcripts that were expressed got sequenced, as all of the isolated RNA had been reverse transcribed. TCRdb keeps only in-frame clones here, not all; method: immunoSEQ multiplex PCR. In the table there are over 700,000 clones, roughly 16% of which are singletons. Sequenced: naive CD4+ T cells from blood. The receptors originated from a woman between 18 and 29 years old in good health.

The chain recombines TRBV28 with TRBJ2-5, with no clear D. The CDR3 runs to 14 residues. Germline values: CDR1 MDHEN, CDR2 SYDVKM. Trimming left V 4 bases short and J 2 bases short, with 11 bases between. The CDR3 sequence is CASSSSRLQETQYF. CDR3 nucleotide sequence: TGTGCCAGCAGTTCCTCCCGCCTACAAGAGACCCAGTACTTC.

Turning to this clone: Additional DNA sequences in this sample encode the identical CDR3. This rearrangement joins TRBV15 to TRBJ1-1; D is unresolved. Looked up from germline, CDR1 is LNHNV and CDR2 is YYDKDF (reference sequence). This CDR3 contains 15 residues. Trimming removed 3 bases from V and 3 bases from J, with 14 bases in between. The CDR3 loop is CATSREVPRDTEAFF. The CDR3 nucleotides read TGTGCCACCAGCAGGGAGGTCCCTAGGGACACTGAAGCTTTCTTT.

Here the CDR3 DNA reads TGTGCCAGCAGACCAGTTCGGGACTTCAATGAGCAGTTCTTC. Protein product: CASRPVRDFNEQFF. This chain uses TRBV11-2 with TRBJ2-1, with D perhaps matching TRBD2 (6 bases). V was shortened by 6 bases and J by 6 bases, with 15 bases between the two germline ends. The CDR3 is made up of 14 amino acids. Germline CDR1 and CDR2: SGHAT and FQNNGV.

This clone was recorded a few times. This chain connects TRBV5-1 to TRBJ2-1, with unresolved D. Germline lookup yields CDR1 SGHRS and CDR2 YFSETQ. CDR3 length equals 15 residues. The germline V and J ends were trimmed by 0 bases and 9 bases, with 16 bases remaining between them. DNA for the CDR3: TGCGCCAGCAGCTTGGAGCCGTGGGGTCTGCGTGAGCAGTTCTTC. Protein: CASSLEPWGLREQFF.

This clone was seen a few times. The rearrangement links TRBV11-2 to TRBJ2-7; maybe TRBD2 (6 bases). Per germline, CDR1 SGHAT and CDR2 FQNNGV. The CDR3 spans 15 residues. V was clipped by 5 bases and J by 6 bases, with 20 bases between them. CDR3 sequence (DNA): TGTGCCAGCAGCCGATGGGACTTGCGACTCCTCGAGCAGTACTTC. This gives the protein CASSRWDLRLLEQYF.

The chain carries TRBV28 and TRBJ1-5, with TRBD1 as a possible D gene (5 bases). Germline CDR1 reads MDHEN; CDR2 reads SYDVKM. Between the trimmed V and J ends, which lost 7 bases and 4 bases, there was a span of 17 bases. The CDR3 runs to 15 residues. CDR3 sequence: CASTLRQGRNQPQHF. Here the CDR3 DNA reads TGTGCCAGCACCTTGAGGCAGGGCCGTAATCAGCCCCAGCATTTT.

In its sample, this clone was seen a few times. This chain's CDR3 is CASSLQRTSYEQYF. In DNA, the CDR3 is TGTGCCAGCAGCTTACAGCGAACCTCCTACGAGCAGTACTTC. This chain connects TRBV7-2 to TRBJ2-7, with D unclear. CDR3 length: 14 residues. V dropped 2 bases and J dropped 0 bases, with 8 bases sitting between them. Germline V gene sequence: CDR1 SGHTA, CDR2 FQGNSA. The entire variable domain, with the rest obtained from reference TRBV7-2 and TRBJ2-7, is as follows: GAGVSQSPSNKVTEKGKDVELRCDPISGHTALYWYRQSLGQGLEFLIYFQGNSAPDKSGLPSDRFSAERTGGSVSTLTIQRTQQEDSAVYLCASSLQRTSYEQYFGPGTRLTVT.

This clone was detected a few times. The chain carries TRBV13 and TRBJ2-1, with D unresolved. This CDR3 is built from 13 residues. CDR1 is PRHDT, CDR2 FYEKMQ, per germline (reference sequence). V lost 5 bases and J lost 5, with 10 bases in between. The CDR3 bases are TGTGCCAGCAGCACCCAGACCAACAATGAGCAGTTCTTC. This encodes CASSTQTNNEQFF.

This clone was seen a handful of times. Germline and junction disagree at one end, which may indicate a read error. This sequence joins TRBV19 and TRBJ1-5, with D possibly being TRBD1 (6 bases). The CDR3 loop spans 11 amino acids. The germline V gene encodes CDR1 LNHDA and CDR2 SQIVND (reference sequence). The DNA of the CDR3 is TGTGCCAGTCGGGCGGGACAAGCCAGGAATTTT. Translation gives CASRAGQARNF.

The chain is built from TRBV14 and TRBJ2-1; TRBD2 is a possible D gene (7 bases). The V gene's germline CDR1 is SGHDN and CDR2 FVKESK. The CDR3 totals 14 residues. Trimming removed 7 bases at V and 5 bases at J, with 15 bases between. The CDR3 DNA follows: TGTGCCAGCATGATCGGGGGGCTTGACAATGAGCAGTTCTTC. Translation gives CASMIGGLDNEQFF.

The rearrangement joins TRBV27 to TRBJ1-2, with no clear D. Germline CDR1 MNHEY, CDR2 SMNVEV (reference sequence). V was pared by 0 bases and J by 5 bases, with 10 bases between. The CDR3 loop spans 14 amino acids. As DNA, the CDR3 is TGTGCCAGCAGTTTATCTCGGACGGATTATGGCTACACCTTC. It translates to CASSLSRTDYGYTF.

The table lists this clone with a few counts. The J gene is TRBJ2-3, the V gene TRBV9; D might be TRBD1 (5 bases). Germline V gene lookup returns CDR1 SGDLS and CDR2 YYNGEE. Deletions cut 3 bases from V and 2 bases from J, with 10 bases between. The CDR3 sequence is 14 residues long. The CDR3 here is CASSEGHATDTQYF. For the CDR3, the DNA is TGTGCCAGCAGCGAAGGACACGCCACAGATACGCAGTATTTT.

This clone showed up just a few times. The gene calls are TRBV2 and TRBJ2-3; D is perhaps TRBD1 (5 bases). Germline values: CDR1 SNHLY, CDR2 FYNNEI. The V end was cut by 8 bases, the J end by 2 bases, with 17 bases between. CDR3 length: 15 amino acids. The CDR3 DNA reads TGTGCCAGCGGGGCCGGGCCCTACTACACAGATACGCAGTATTTT. Its translation: CASGAGPYYTDTQYF.

This clone was recorded a few times. The rearrangement uses TRBV13 and TRBJ1-4; TRBD1 is a possible D gene (6 bases). The CDR3 is 14 amino acids. Germline V lookup: CDR1 PRHDT, CDR2 FYEKMQ (reference sequence). V dropped 8 bases and J dropped 6 bases, with 16 bases sitting between them. The CDR3 loop is CASYVGGGDEKLFF. CDR3 bases: TGTGCCAGCTACGTAGGGGGAGGTGATGAAAAACTGTTTTTT.

The CDR3 spells CASSPPRTGGEETQYF. DNA for the CDR3: TGTGCCAGCTCACCACCGAGAACAGGGGGCGAAGAGACCCAGTACTTC. The chain combines TRBV18 with TRBJ2-5, with 9 bases lining up with TRBD1. Trimming cost V 0 bases and J 3 bases; bases outside gene matches: 5. The germline V gene encodes CDR1 KGHSH and CDR2 LQKENI. There are 16 residues in the CDR3.

This clone was counted a few times. J is TRBJ1-5 and V is TRBV5-1; the match to TRBD1 covers 8 bases. CDR1 is SGHRS and CDR2 is YFSETQ in the germline V gene. This CDR3 contains 19 residues. V dropped 3 bases and J dropped 0; count of bases not matched to a gene: 14. The CDR3 DNA follows: TGCGCCAGCAGCTCTTACCCCAGGGGGCTTCCTTATAGCAATCAGCCCCAGCATTTT. Translating it yields CASSSYPRGLPYSNQPQHF.

This clone was seen only a few times. The CDR3 nucleotides are TGTGCCAGCAGCCAACTTTTCTCTGGAAACACCATATATTTT. Protein sequence: CASSQLFSGNTIYF. The V and J genes are TRBV14 and TRBJ1-3, with unresolved D. Germline V CDR1 and CDR2: SGHDN, FVKESK. The CDR3 contains 14 residues. Trimming took 2 bases from V and 0 from J, leaving 5 bases between them.

The J gene is TRBJ2-6, the V gene TRBV6-1; D is uncertain. V gave up 5 bases and J gave up 1 base, with 9 bases separating them. Germline values: CDR1 MNHNS, CDR2 SASEGT. This CDR3 has 15 amino acids. The CDR3 nucleotides read TGTGCCAGCAGTCCAACATCGTCTGGGGCCAACGTCCTGACTTTC. Translation: CASSPTSSGANVLTF.

This clone was detected only a few times. J is TRBJ1-1 and V is TRBV25-1; D may be TRBD1 (5 bases). Deletions cut 6 bases from V and 2 bases from J, with 13 bases between. This CDR3 has 14 residues. Germline V gene data show CDR1 as MGHDK and CDR2 as SYGVNS. CDR3 loop: CASRRDAGNTEAFF. As DNA, the CDR3 is TGTGCCAGCAGGAGGGACGCGGGAAACACTGAAGCTTTCTTT.

V usage is TRBV9 and J usage is TRBJ2-3; no reliable D call. Germline-derived CDR1 and CDR2 are SGDLS and YYNGEE. The germline V and J ends were trimmed by 0 bases and 6 bases, with 11 bases remaining between them. This CDR3 is built from 14 residues. In nucleotides, the CDR3 is TGTGCCAGCAGCGTAGACCGGGCCGGCGATACGCAGTATTTT. Protein product: CASSVDRAGDTQYF.

V is TRBV7-2 and J is TRBJ2-4; weak D call: TRBD1 (5 bases). V was clipped by 6 bases and J by 7 bases, with 10 bases between them. This CDR3 is built from 12 residues. CDR1 SGHTA and CDR2 FQGNSA come from the germline V gene. Here the CDR3 reads CASSTGPNIQYF. CDR3 DNA: TGTGCCAGCAGTACAGGACCTAACATTCAGTACTTC.